The source of this T cell receptor beta chain is a study of blood T cell repertoires in COVID-19. As for the study in general: Sample material is recorded as cDNA or gDNA derived from T cells, B-cell-depleted T cells, or PBMCs.

Germline V gene data show CDR1 as SGDLS and CDR2 as YYNGEE. Between the trimmed V and J ends, which lost 0 bases and 0 bases, there was a span of 7 bases. The length of the CDR3 is 14 residues. Clones were sequenced by immunoSEQ multiplex PCR, and TCRdb holds only the in-frame ones, with some missing. The sample has about 76,000 clones; around 85% are singletons. This clonotype was obtained from a man aged 25-45 years with acute or convalescent COVID-19. The V call is TRBV9, the J call TRBJ2-7, with a possible D match to TRBD2 (5 bases). The sample was peripheral blood. In DNA form, the CDR3 reads TGTGCCAGCAGCGTAGGTGGGAGCTCCTACGAGCAGTACTTC. Protein: CASSVGGSSYEQYF.